This T cell receptor beta chain derives from a study of blood T cell repertoires in COVID-19. Study details: Italy, Spain and the United States were the sources of the convalescent and acute COVID-19 samples.

In the 2 weeks before study entry, exposed participants met a COVID-19 case, which was PCR-confirmed or clinician-diagnosed. Germline V CDR1 and CDR2: ENHRY, SYGVKD. Trimming at V came to 2 bases and at J to 5 bases, leaving 8 bases not matched to a gene. This CDR3 has 16 residues. Per the study methods: For nucleated cells, counts were estimated from reference gene primer amplification. TCRdb's table, derived via immunoSEQ multiplex PCR, lists solely in-frame clones and lacks some. V, J and clone size reflect that table, while D and trimming were determined from the DNA. The sample holds some 190,000 clones, 80% seen once.

The receptor's source is a man in his 60s who had been exposed to COVID-19. V and J are TRBV10-3 and TRBJ2-1; 8 bases match TRBD2. Material: PBMCs or T cells enriched from blood (not recorded which). CDR3 DNA: TGTGCCATCAGTGAGCAAGGGACTAGTCCGCACAATGAGCAGTTCTTC. Translated, it gives CAISEQGTSPHNEQFF.